The 9 T cell receptor beta chains given below trace back to one sample, sequenced in a study of early T cells in non-severe SARS-CoV-2 infection. TCRdb recomputed calls from the 5' RACE reads with MiXCR, one row per CDR3 protein. The sample yields around 70,000 distinct CDR3 sequences, 9% to 15% seen once. Sequenced: whole blood. These receptors all come from an adult who was a healthcare worker with PCR-confirmed SARS-CoV-2 infection or an uninfected control (not recorded which).

This clonotype has only a few counts. V and J are TRBV3-1 and TRBJ1-1; maybe TRBD1 (6 bases). CDR3 length equals 19 residues. CDR1 LGHDT and CDR2 YNNKEL come from the germline V gene (reference sequence). V lost 4 bases, J lost 3 bases, and 27 bases lay in between. CDR3 sequence: CASSPTLGTGARGHTEAFF. In nucleotides, the CDR3 is TGTGCCAGCAGCCCGACACTGGGTACGGGGGCGCGGGGTCACACTGAAGCTTTCTTT.

The chain couples TRBV5-1 to TRBJ2-1; tentative D call: TRBD2 (6 bases). V lost 4 bases and J lost 5, with 13 bases in between. The CDR3 is made up of 14 amino acids. Per germline, CDR1 SGHRS and CDR2 YFSETQ. CDR3 in amino acids: CASSRGSEDNEQFF. The CDR3 region has the DNA TGCGCCAGCAGCCGGGGGTCCGAGGACAATGAGCAGTTCTTC.

This clonotype was recorded many times. The CDR3 region is CASRNRGEQYF. Written as DNA, the CDR3 is TGTGCCAGCAGAAACAGGGGCGAGCAGTACTTC. The genes are TRBV27 and TRBJ2-7; the match to TRBD1 covers 7 bases. CDR3 length: 11 residues. Germline V gene sequence: CDR1 MNHEY, CDR2 SMNVEV (reference sequence). V was clipped by 6 bases and J by 6 bases; unmatched bases: 2.

The genes are TRBV9 and TRBJ1-1, with D unclear. The ends were cut back, 0 bases at V and 0 bases at J, with 3 bases in the middle. Germline CDR1 reads SGDLS; CDR2 reads YYNGEE. This CDR3 has 13 residues. DNA for the CDR3: TGTGCCAGCAGCGTAGCCGTGAACACTGAAGCTTTCTTT. Translation: CASSVAVNTEAFF.

This clonotype occurred many times. The chain is built from TRBV10-2 and TRBJ1-5; D remains ambiguous. The germline V gene encodes CDR1 WSHSY and CDR2 SAAADI. There are 12 residues in the CDR3. V was pared by 1 base and J by 5 bases, with 3 bases between. The CDR3 sequence is CASSEFDQPQHF. CDR3 nucleotide sequence: TGCGCCAGCAGTGAGTTTGATCAGCCCCAGCATTTT.

V and J are TRBV7-2 and TRBJ2-2; D unresolved. V was cut by 0 bases and J by 2 bases, with 7 bases left in between. The CDR3 sequence is 15 residues long. The germline V gene encodes CDR1 SGHTA and CDR2 FQGNSA. As DNA, the CDR3 is TGTGCCAGCAGCTTAGCGGCAGCTAACACCGGGGAGCTGTTTTTT. Translated, it gives CASSLAAANTGELFF.

This clonotype was counted only a few times. This sequence joins TRBV28 and TRBJ2-1; 7 bases match TRBD2. Germline assignment: CDR1 MDHEN and CDR2 SYDVKM. Trimming took 6 bases from V and 7 from J; bases not matched to a gene: 12. This CDR3 is 15 amino acids long. CDR3 protein: CASSRGGGRGNEQFF. Here the CDR3 DNA reads TGTGCCAGCAGCCGGGGAGGCGGGAGAGGGAATGAGCAGTTCTTC.

Worth noting for this clonotype: A much larger clonotype is one base distant, so this may be a read error. This rearrangement joins TRBV11-3 to TRBJ2-7, with 8 bases matching TRBD1. CDR3 length equals 13 residues. Germline assignment: CDR1 SGHNT and CDR2 YENEEA. With 5 bases clipped from V and 5 bases from J, the junction kept 5 bases outside the gene matches. As DNA, the CDR3 is TGTGCCAGCAGCCGACAGGGGTCCCACGAGCAGTACTTC. Encoded protein: CASSRQGSHEQYF.

This clonotype was seen a few times. The chain uses TRBV2 and TRBJ2-7; D is possibly TRBD2 (5 bases). Looked up from germline, CDR1 is SNHLY and CDR2 is FYNNEI. This CDR3 comprises 11 residues. Trimming took off 8 bases at V and 3 bases at J, with 8 bases between the two ends. The CDR3 region has the DNA TGTGCCAGCTGTACTAGCTACGAGCAGTACTTC. Encoded protein: CASCTSYEQYF.